This T cell receptor (beta chain) is drawn from a study of blood T cell repertoires in COVID-19 (dated by TCRdb to 2020 to 2022). Background on the whole study: Samples from collaborators originated in the United States, Italy and Spain and spanned both the acute and convalescent phases of COVID-19. The prospective study material was composed of cDNA or gDNA derived from T cells, B-cell-depleted T cells, or PBMCs. Deeply sampled blood TCRbeta repertoires from subjects exposed to, actively infected with, or recovered from COVID-19 were included in the dataset. A freely available public database, intended as a resource for researchers studying the immune response to SARS-CoV-2, is where the repertoires were released. The samples were drawn from the first 160 participants of the ongoing ImmuneRACE study and from some 1,300 subjects provided by 6 global collaborators. The sample metadata nearly always contained a de-identified subject ID, COVID-19 status, age in years and sex. Where available, HLA class I and class II types were obtained from metadata supplied by the sample provider rather than from assay-based typing. Findings and caveats that apply to the study as a whole: How much clinical and demographic metadata was included differed by source and by participant, and the metadata was provided uncurated.

After removal of 8 bases from V and 2 bases from J, the junction retains 8 bases not matched to a gene. For CDR1 and CDR2, the germline V gene lists MDHEN and SYDVKM. CDR3 length: 16 amino acids, cysteine to phenylalanine. The kept DNA is CDR3 alone, 48 bases in frame from the first base. On this clone itself: Its antigen remains unidentified. No much larger clone is present one base from it, and per-base qualities are unavailable.

The immunoSEQ Assay, a bias-controlled multiplex PCR, was used to amplify TCRbeta CDR3 regions from genomic DNA. The study's processing was this. The number of nucleated cells in each sample was estimated from the amplification of reference gene primers within the assay. To quantify the absolute abundance of each unique TCRbeta CDR3 rearrangement, sequence reads were collapsed and filtered. For each sample, productive Simpson clonality was calculated as the square root of Simpson's diversity index over productive rearrangements. TCRdb obtained this table from immuneACCESS and retained in-frame rearrangements with V and J assigned. These tables miss some clones; where compared with another copy, unresolved V genes account for less than half of the shortfall, and the remainder is unexplained. V, J and clone size derive from that table, while D and trimming were established from the DNA sequence. In all, the sample holds 100,000 to 150,000 clones, and around nine tenths of those were seen once. The ten largest clones add up to about an eighth of the sample.

At one collaborating source in Seattle, patients were enrolled during active infection and were followed longitudinally through the course of disease. The collaborating institutions used their own protocols to collect whole blood in K2EDTA tubes. For TCRbeta analysis, collaborators shipped samples in one of three forms: frozen whole blood, isolated PBMCs, or DNA extracted from either of those sample types. The sequence was obtained from a woman aged 70-85 years with COVID-19, enrolled during active disease. In this chain, TRBV28 is recombined with TRBJ1-5; 11 bases in the junction line up with TRBD1. Sequencing was performed on peripheral blood. CDR3 reads: CASSDRGLFGNQPQHF. The DNA sequence is given as TGTGCCAGCTCGGACAGGGGGCTTTTCGGCAATCAGCCCCAGCATTTT. With the rest looked up from the reference TRBV28 and TRBJ1-5 genes rather than sequenced, the full variable domain is DVKVTQSSRYLVKRTGEKVFLECVQDMDHENMFWYRQDPGLGLRLIYFSYDVKMKEKGDIPEGYSVSREKKERFSLILESASTNQTSMYLCASSDRGLFGNQPQHFGDGTRLSIL.